This TCR beta chain was sequenced during a study of shared clonotypes between healthy human individuals. Measured with immunoSEQ multiplex PCR; TCRdb has only the in-frame clones, and not every one. The sample consists of 2 million to 2.5 million clones, over 85% of them appearing once. Germline CDR1 and CDR2: SGHRS and YFSETQ. This CDR3 spans 16 amino acids. Trimming cost V 2 bases and J 5 bases; bases outside gene matches: 7. The sample taken for sequencing was naive CD4+ T cells from PBMCs. Subset specified: CD45RA+ positively selected. J is TRBJ2-3 and V is TRBV5-1; TRBD2 matches 11 bases. The receptor's source is a young man in good health. Some clones in this sample may be carry-over from other donors' samples. This chain's CDR3 is CASSLGLAGDEDTQYF. CDR3 DNA sequence: TGCGCCAGCAGCTTAGGACTAGCGGGCGACGAAGATACGCAGTATTTT.